Following are 8 T cell receptor beta chains from one sample sequenced in a study of identical twins. TCRdb redid the calling of the 5' RACE reads with MiXCR, one entry per CDR3 protein. The table includes around 510,000 distinct CDR3 sequences, around 15% detected once. This sample was shared with a second study, whose subject was yellow fever vaccine responses in identical twins.

Sequencing was performed on CD4+ T cells sorted from blood. Receptors were obtained from a woman younger than 35 in good health.

The chain carries TRBV29-1 and TRBJ1-5, with a possible D match to TRBD1 (6 bases). Germline CDR1 reads SQVTM; CDR2 reads ANQGSEA. CDR3 size: 15 residues. V shed 6 bases and J shed 2 bases, with 17 bases lying between them. The CDR3 nucleotides are TGCAGCGTGGTCTCGGACAAGGGGGGCAATCAGCCCCAGCATTTT. It codes for CSVVSDKGGNQPQHF.

The rearrangement uses TRBV7-8 and TRBJ2-3; D unclear. The V end lost 0 bases, the J end lost 2 bases, and 12 bases lay between the germline ends. The CDR3 runs to 16 residues. From germline, CDR1 is SGHVS and CDR2 FQNEAQ. CDR3 amino acids: CASSLAFAVFTDTQYF. For the CDR3, the DNA is TGTGCCAGCAGCTTAGCGTTCGCGGTATTCACAGATACGCAGTATTTT.

V is TRBV29-1 and J is TRBJ2-5; D gene uncertain. This CDR3 is 13 amino acids long. V was shortened by 3 bases and J by 3 bases, with 11 bases between the two germline ends. CDR1 SQVTM and CDR2 ANQGSEA come from the germline V gene. Here the CDR3 reads CSVDPRTEETQYF. The CDR3 nucleotides are TGCAGCGTTGATCCACGGACCGAAGAGACCCAGTACTTC.

This clonotype was detected ten times or more. The rearrangement uses TRBV18 and TRBJ2-7; 7 bases line up with TRBD1. Trimming cost V 8 bases and J 0 bases; bases outside gene matches: 7. The CDR3 has 14 residues. Germline CDR1 and CDR2: KGHSH and LQKENI. CDR3 DNA sequence: TGTGCCAGCAGTCCGACAGGGAGCTCCTACGAGCAGTACTTC. It is translated as CASSPTGSSYEQYF. The whole variable domain, filled in from reference TRBV18 and TRBJ2-7, reads NAGVMQNPRHLVRRRGQEARLRCSPMKGHSHVYWYRQLPEEGLKFMVYLQKENIIDESGMPKERFSAEFPKEGPSILRIQQVVRGDSAAYFCASSPTGSSYEQYFGPGTRLTVT.

This clonotype came up a few times. This chain connects TRBV10-3 to TRBJ2-3; D perhaps matches TRBD2 (5 bases). The germline V gene encodes CDR1 ENHRY and CDR2 SYGVKD. The length of the CDR3 is 16 residues. Deletions cut 0 bases from V and 4 bases from J, with 14 bases between. The CDR3 loop reads CAISESRSPSPDTQYF. As DNA, the CDR3 is TGTGCCATCAGTGAGTCCCGGTCCCCTAGCCCAGATACGCAGTATTTT.

The CDR3 DNA follows: TGTGCCACCAGCAGAGATCCTGGCGGGGTGGATACGCAGTATTTT. Its translation is CATSRDPGGVDTQYF. The chain joins TRBV15 to TRBJ2-3, with a possible D match to TRBD2 (6 bases). CDR1 and CDR2 from the germline V gene are LNHNV and YYDKDF (reference sequence). The CDR3 contains 15 residues. With 0 bases removed from V and 6 bases from J, the gap between germline ends came to 13 bases.

This clonotype was seen only a few times. The chain is built from TRBV12-3 or TRBV12-4 and TRBJ2-2, with unresolved D. CDR3 length: 13 amino acids. Deletions cut 0 bases from V and 6 bases from J, with 5 bases between. CDR3 sequence (DNA): TGTGCCAGCAGTTTAGCCCAGCCCGGGGAGCTGTTTTTT. It encodes CASSLAQPGELFF.

The rearrangement joins TRBV7-2 to TRBJ1-6; perhaps TRBD1 as D (6 bases). Germline V CDR1 and CDR2: SGHTA, FQGNSA. This CDR3 has 13 amino acids. The V end lost 2 bases, the J end lost 16 bases, and 15 bases lay between the germline ends. This CDR3 reads CASSLLGQPSLHF. CDR3 nucleotide sequence: TGTGCCAGCAGCTTATTGGGACAACCGTCACTCCACTTT.